The rows below give T cell receptor beta chains drawn from one sample of a study of T cell clonotyping in hematopoietic cell transplantation. Sequenced by immunoSEQ multiplex PCR; TCRdb stores in-frame clones only, minus some. There are about 9,400 clones in the sample; roughly 85% occur only once, and approximately 16% lies in the top ten. The sequencing used PBMCs, collected 180 days after allogeneic stem cell transplant. The receptors originated from a male patient aged 40-55 years who had an allogeneic stem cell transplant from a related donor, so the T cells may come from the graft donor. Some clones in this sample may be carry-over from other donors' samples. CDR3s include the opening cysteine and the closing phenylalanine or tryptophan. Each record gives: D gene, V gene, J gene, CDR3 length, clone size, CDR3 DNA, CDR3 protein. The D gene is left open where the match is weak. Some rows mark clone size as missing; the rest say once, few, many or name a class of expanded clone.

TRBD2	TRBV29-1	TRBJ2-5	14	.	TGCAGCGTTGATACTAGCGGGGGACAAGAGACCCAGTACTTC	CSVDTSGGQETQYF
.	TRBV19	TRBJ1-2	16	.	TGTGCCAGTAGTATCACTGGTCCCAGGGTTGTCTATGGCTACACCTTC	CASSITGPRVVYGYTF
TRBD1	TRBV29-1	TRBJ2-7	14	.	TGCAGCGTTTCGGGACAGCAGAACTCCTACGAGCAGTACTTC	CSVSGQQNSYEQYF
TRBD2	TRBV7-2	TRBJ2-7	15	.	TGTGCCAGCAGCCTTCAGACTAGCGGGGGGAACGAGCAGTACTTC	CASSLQTSGGNEQYF
TRBD2	TRBV11-2	TRBJ2-7	16	.	TGTGCCAGCAGCCCAGCGGGGGGCTACCCAGACTACGAGCAGTACTTC	CASSPAGGYPDYEQYF
TRBD2	TRBV15	TRBJ2-6	17	.	TGTGCCACCAGCAGAGGACTAGCGGGGGCTGGGGCCAACGTCCTGACTTTC	CATSRGLAGAGANVLTF
.	TRBV19	TRBJ2-2	11	few	TGTGCCAGTACCCACACCGGGGAGCTGTTTTTT	CASTHTGELFF
.	TRBV11-2	TRBJ2-5	15	few	TGTGCCAGCAGCTATCTAGGCCCACGTCGGGAGACCCAGTACTTC	CASSYLGPRRETQYF
TRBD2	TRBV7-3	TRBJ2-7	18	.	TGTGCCAGCAGCTTATATCCTAGCGGGGGGGCTTGGTCCTACGAGCAGTACTTC	CASSLYPSGGAWSYEQYF
.	TRBV30	TRBJ1-4	12	.	TGTGCCTGCGAAGGTCTCGGTGAAAAACTGTTTTTT	CACEGLGEKLFF
.	TRBV27	TRBJ2-3	13	few	TGTGCCAGTAAAGCGAGGGGCACAGATACGCAGTATTTT	CASKARGTDTQYF
TRBD1	TRBV25-1	TRBJ2-7	15	few	TGTGCCAGCAGTGATTCAGGACAGGGCGCCTACGAGCAGTACTTC	CASSDSGQGAYEQYF
TRBD1	TRBV29-1	TRBJ1-2	14	.	TGCAGCGTTGAACCGACAGGGGCGGTGTATGGCTACACCTTC	CSVEPTGAVYGYTF
TRBD2	TRBV6-5	TRBJ2-1	15	.	TGTGCCAGCAGCCGCGGACTAGCCCAATACAATGAGCAGTTCTTC	CASSRGLAQYNEQFF
.	TRBV4-2	TRBJ1-3	15	.	TGTGCCAGCAGACAGCCCGGGACTCCTGGAAACACCATATATTTT	CASRQPGTPGNTIYF
.	TRBV7-2	TRBJ2-1	12	.	TGTGCCAGCAGCACGACAGGCTGGGAGCAGTTCTTC	CASSTTGWEQFF
TRBD1	TRBV19	TRBJ2-1	14	.	TGTGCCAGTAGCCGGGACAGGCAGAGCAATGAGCAGTTCTTC	CASSRDRQSNEQFF
TRBD2	TRBV28	TRBJ2-5	19	.	TGTGCCAGCAGTTCCTCCGGACTAGCGAGCACCCGGCAGGGGGAGACCCAGTACTTC	CASSSSGLASTRQGETQYF
.	TRBV27	TRBJ1-2	14	.	TGTGCCAGCAGTTTAGGAAAGGGACGCTATGGCTACACCTTC	CASSLGKGRYGYTF
.	TRBV19	TRBJ1-2	14	.	TGTGCCAGTAGTATAGCCCTCGCCCATTTGGGCTACACCTTC	CASSIALAHLGYTF
.	TRBV2	TRBJ1-3	15	.	TGTGCCAGCAGTGACTCCACAATCTCTGGAAACACCATATATTTT	CASSDSTISGNTIYF
TRBD2	TRBV4-3	TRBJ2-1	14	.	TGCGCCAGCAGCCAGGGGAGCGGGAGCGGCGAGCAGTTCTTC	CASSQGSGSGEQFF
TRBD1	TRBV10-3	TRBJ2-7	13	.	TGTGCCATCAGTCTCGACAGGGCCAACGAGCAGTACTTC	CAISLDRANEQYF
TRBD1	TRBV5-1	TRBJ2-7	15	.	TGCGCCAGCAGCCAGGGACAGGGGGCATCCTACGAGCAGTACTTC	CASSQGQGASYEQYF
.	TRBV11-2	TRBJ1-1	14	.	TGTGCCAGCAGCTTATATGGGCCAGCAACTGAAGCTTTCTTT	CASSLYGPATEAFF
.	TRBV10-2	TRBJ1-1	14	.	TGCGCCAGCAGTCTTCGACGGGAGAACACTGAAGCTTTCTTT	CASSLRRENTEAFF
.	TRBV12-5	TRBJ2-7	13	.	TGTGCTAGTGGTCCAACTAATCGCGACGAGCAGTACTTC	CASGPTNRDEQYF
TRBD1	TRBV6-6	TRBJ2-7	13	.	TGTGCCAGCATACCGGGACAGGGAAGCGAGCAGTACTTC	CASIPGQGSEQYF
TRBD2	TRBV5-4	TRBJ2-1	18	few	TGTGCCAGCAGCCCCTTTGCGGGAGGGGGAAGCTCCTACAATGAGCAGTTCTTC	CASSPFAGGGSSYNEQFF
.	TRBV2	TRBJ2-5	15	.	TGTGCCAGCAGTGATCGGCAGCGGCTCCAAGAGACCCAGTACTTC	CASSDRQRLQETQYF
.	TRBV19	TRBJ1-4	14	few	TGTGCCAGTAGTCCTCAGAGAGGTAATGAAAAACTGTTTTTT	CASSPQRGNEKLFF
.	TRBV10-2	TRBJ2-1	13	few	TGCGCCAGCACCCTCACCCCGACCCATGAGCAGTTCTTC	CASTLTPTHEQFF
.	TRBV4-3	TRBJ1-2	13	.	TGCGCCAGCAGCCAAGAGGACGGCTATGGCTACACCTTC	CASSQEDGYGYTF
TRBD1	TRBV27	TRBJ1-2	14	few	TGTGCCAGCAGTTCTCGGCAGGGGGCACATGGCTACACCTTC	CASSSRQGAHGYTF
.	TRBV11-1	TRBJ2-7	16	.	TGTGCCAGCAGCCCTCTCGCGGGGGCCCTCTCCTACGAGCAGTACTTC	CASSPLAGALSYEQYF
.	TRBV5-8	TRBJ1-2	14	.	TGTGCCAGCAGCTTGGACAGCGCGGCAAATGGCTACACCTTC	CASSLDSAANGYTF
TRBD2	TRBV11-1	TRBJ2-7	16	few	TGTGCCAGCAGCTTAATTGCTAGCGGGGATTTCTACGAGCAGTACTTC	CASSLIASGDFYEQYF
.	TRBV5-6	TRBJ1-2	15	.	TGTGCCAGCAGTTCCCCCAGGGCAGGAAACTATGGCTACACCTTC	CASSSPRAGNYGYTF
TRBD1	TRBV6-1	TRBJ1-5	14	.	TGTGCCATTTCGACAGGGATAAGCAATCAGCCCCAGCATTTT	CAISTGISNQPQHF
.	TRBV23-1	TRBJ1-6	17	few	TGCGCCAGCAGTCAATCGCGGTCGGGAGGATGGAATTCACCCCTCCACTTT	CASSQSRSGGWNSPLHF
.	TRBV4-3	TRBJ1-6	12	.	TGCGCCAGCAGCCAAGAGACTTCACCCCTCCACTTT	CASSQETSPLHF
.	TRBV28	TRBJ2-3	14	.	TGTGCCAGCGGGAAGGAACGGGTCACAGATACGCAGTATTTT	CASGKERVTDTQYF
TRBD1	TRBV19	TRBJ1-1	15	.	TGTGCCAGTAGTACAGGACAGGGGAAGAACACTGAAGCTTTCTTT	CASSTGQGKNTEAFF
TRBD2	TRBV4-1	TRBJ2-1	17	.	TGCGCCAGCAGCCACCTACCTAGCGGGGGGGTCTACAATGAGCAGTTCTTC	CASSHLPSGGVYNEQFF
.	TRBV4-2	TRBJ1-2	13	.	TGTGCCAGCAGCCAAGCGCCTAACTATGGCTACACCTTC	CASSQAPNYGYTF
.	TRBV7-3	TRBJ1-2	15	.	TGTGCCAGCAGCCAATACTCATCAGGGGCAGGCGGCTACACCTTC	CASSQYSSGAGGYTF